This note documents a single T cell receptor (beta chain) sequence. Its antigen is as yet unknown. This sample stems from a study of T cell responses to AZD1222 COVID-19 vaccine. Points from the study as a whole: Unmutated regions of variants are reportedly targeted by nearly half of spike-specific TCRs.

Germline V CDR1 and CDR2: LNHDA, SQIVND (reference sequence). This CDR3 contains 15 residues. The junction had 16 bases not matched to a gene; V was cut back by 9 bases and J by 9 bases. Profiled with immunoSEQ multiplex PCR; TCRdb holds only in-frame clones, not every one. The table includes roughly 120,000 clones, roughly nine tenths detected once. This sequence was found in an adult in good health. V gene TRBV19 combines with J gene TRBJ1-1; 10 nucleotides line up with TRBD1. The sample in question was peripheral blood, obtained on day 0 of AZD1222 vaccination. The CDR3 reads CASNTRQGAKVKAFF. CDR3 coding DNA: TGTGCCAGCAACACAAGACAGGGGGCAAAGGTAAAAGCTTTCTTT.